These 28 T cell receptor beta chains were all obtained from the same sample, sequenced in a study of blood T cell repertoires in COVID-19. Generated by immunoSEQ multiplex PCR, the TCRdb table keeps only in-frame clones and is missing some. The sample has approximately 170,000 clones; more than 75% are singletons. The sequenced material came from peripheral blood. Receptors were obtained from a man aged 50 or older who had recovered from COVID-19.

J is TRBJ2-7 and V is TRBV6-5; 7 bases fit TRBD1. The length of the CDR3 is 15 residues. V was pared by 6 bases and J by 5 bases, with 13 bases of the junction left unmatched. CDR1 and CDR2 from the germline V gene are MNHEY and SVGAGI. CDR3 coding DNA: TGTGCCAGCAGAAAGACAGGGCTAGGTATCGACGAGCAGTACTTC. Its protein is CASRKTGLGIDEQYF.

The rearrangement links TRBV6-5 to TRBJ2-7; 7 positions match TRBD2. V lost 4 bases, J lost 4 bases, and 7 bases stayed unmatched. This CDR3 is 14 amino acids long. The germline V gene encodes CDR1 MNHEY and CDR2 SVGAGI. CDR3 bases: TGTGCCAGCAGTTCCGCCACCGGGGGGTACGAGCAGTACTTC. Its translation: CASSSATGGYEQYF.

This sequence joins TRBV5-1 and TRBJ2-7; D possibly corresponds to TRBD1 (6 bases). The CDR3 loop spans 14 amino acids. CDR1 is SGHRS, CDR2 YFSETQ, per germline. The germline V and J ends were trimmed by 7 bases and 5 bases, with 19 bases remaining between them. The CDR3 loop is CASGYHRVVNEQYF. CDR3 nucleotide sequence: TGCGCCAGCGGGTACCACAGGGTCGTCAACGAGCAGTACTTC.

The chain carries TRBV7-7 and TRBJ2-1; 7 positions match TRBD2. The germline gives CDR1 SSHAT, CDR2 FNYEAQ (reference sequence). The J segment lost 9 bases and the V segment lost 1 base, leaving 6 bases of the junction unmatched. The CDR3 has 14 residues. CDR3 sequence (DNA): TGTGCCAGCAGCTTAGGCGCGGGAGCGGGTGAGCAGTTCTTC. As protein: CASSLGAGAGEQFF.

This chain connects TRBV28 to TRBJ1-1, with D possibly TRBD1 on 5 matching bases. This CDR3 is 12 amino acids long. Trimming stripped 7 bases from V and 1 base from J, with 7 bases between. Germline V gene data show CDR1 as MDHEN and CDR2 as SYDVKM. CDR3 DNA sequence: TGTGCCAGCACGGACACGAACACTGAAGCTTTCTTT. Encoded protein: CASTDTNTEAFF.

The rearrangement joins TRBV2 to TRBJ1-2, with 7 nucleotides matching TRBD1. The ends lost 10 bases at V and 8 bases at J; junction bases unmatched: 10. There are 12 residues in the CDR3. Germline V gives CDR1 SNHLY, CDR2 FYNNEI. The CDR3 bases are TGTGCCACCGGTGCGGCAGGGGGGGGCTACACCTTC. Amino acids: CATGAAGGGYTF.

The chain has TRBV29-1 and TRBJ2-5; 8 bases are shared with TRBD2. This CDR3 has 14 residues. The J segment lost 1 base and the V segment lost 3 bases, leaving 4 bases of the junction unmatched. Germline V gene data show CDR1 as SQVTM and CDR2 as ANQGSEA. This CDR3 reads CSVDPGRGQETQYF. CDR3 in DNA: TGCAGCGTTGATCCCGGGAGGGGCCAAGAGACCCAGTACTTC.

The chain joins TRBV2 to TRBJ2-7; 9 bases match TRBD2. Germline V gene lookup returns CDR1 SNHLY and CDR2 FYNNEI. The CDR3 spans 17 residues. V trimming: 8 bases; J trimming: 3 bases; junction bases outside the gene matches: 17. The CDR3 coding sequence is TGTGCCAGCGCCGTCGGAGCCCTTAGCGGGGGCGGCTACGAGCAGTACTTC. It is translated as CASAVGALSGGGYEQYF.

The rearrangement links TRBV6-6 to TRBJ1-2, with 9 bases matching TRBD1. From germline, CDR1 is MNHNY and CDR2 SVGAGI (reference sequence). V trimming: 5 bases; J trimming: 6 bases; junction bases outside the gene matches: 16. This CDR3 contains 17 residues. CDR3 bases: TGTGCCAGCAGTCCTCTCCCCGGGACAGGGAGAGGTGATGGCTACACCTTC. Translated, it gives CASSPLPGTGRGDGYTF.

This chain links TRBV4-3 with TRBJ2-1; no reliable D call. The CDR3 covers 16 residues. Trimming stripped 0 bases from V and 4 bases from J, with 13 bases between. The germline V gene has CDR1 LGHNA and CDR2 YSLEER. The CDR3 DNA reads TGCGCCAGCAGCCAAGATCGGCGGAGCTTATACAATGAGCAGTTCTTC. Its protein product is CASSQDRRSLYNEQFF.

This clone was counted once. The chain links TRBV12-3 or TRBV12-4 to TRBJ1-2; unclear D gene. Trimming took off 2 bases at V and 3 bases at J, with 4 bases between the two ends. The CDR3 runs to 12 residues. CDR3 sequence reads: CASSLFDYGYTF. CDR3 nucleotide sequence: TGTGCCAGCAGTTTATTCGACTATGGCTACACCTTC.

V is TRBV18 and J is TRBJ1-1; D is perhaps TRBD1 (6 bases). The length of the CDR3 is 12 residues. The V end lost 4 bases, the J end lost 8 bases, and 11 bases lay between the germline ends. CDR1 is KGHSH and CDR2 is LQKENI in the germline V gene. CDR3 region: CASSRQDVEAFF. The CDR3 coding sequence is TGTGCCAGCTCACGACAGGACGTCGAAGCTTTCTTT.

This clone is a singleton in its sample. The genes are TRBV3-1 (or the pseudogene TRBV3-2) and TRBJ1-2, with D maybe TRBD1 (5 bases). Germline V gene data show CDR1 as LGHDT and CDR2 as YNNKEL (reference sequence). The V end lost 6 bases, the J end lost 6 bases, and 11 bases lay between the germline ends. The CDR3 length is 12 residues. In DNA form, the CDR3 reads TGTGCCAGCAGTCATCCAGGGCATGGCTACACCTTC. It is translated as CASSHPGHGYTF.

This clone was seen only a few times. The V call is TRBV5-1, the J call TRBJ1-5; D remains unclear. Per the germline V gene, CDR1 is SGHRS and CDR2 is YFSETQ. Trimming stripped 5 bases from V and 1 base from J, with 13 bases between. The CDR3 has 15 amino acids. In DNA, the CDR3 is TGCGCCAGCAGTCAAGACATAGGCAGCAATCAGCCCCAGCATTTT. It translates to CASSQDIGSNQPQHF.

The V gene is TRBV28, the J gene TRBJ2-1; 8 bases align to TRBD1. The CDR3 is 13 amino acids. V shed 8 bases and J 4 bases; nucleotides not matched to a gene: 4. Per the germline V gene, CDR1 is MDHEN and CDR2 is SYDVKM. CDR3 DNA: TGTGCCAGCCAGGGGGCGGGTTACAATGAGCAGTTCTTC. It translates to CASQGAGYNEQFF.

The rearrangement links TRBV5-4 to TRBJ1-2, with D maybe TRBD1 (5 bases). Germline V gives CDR1 SGHNT, CDR2 YYREEE (reference sequence). CDR3 size: 13 residues. V was pared by 6 bases and J by 8 bases, with 17 bases between. Here the CDR3 DNA reads TGTGCCAGCACCCTAGGGGAACCGAGCGGCTACACCTTC. Its protein product is CASTLGEPSGYTF.

J is TRBJ1-5 and V is TRBV28; D uncertain. The germline V gene encodes CDR1 MDHEN and CDR2 SYDVKM. The CDR3 runs to 13 residues. With 1 base removed from V and 5 bases from J, the gap between germline ends came to 6 bases. CDR3 nucleotides: TGTGCCAGCAGTTTATACCCGGATCAGCCCCAGCATTTT. Protein: CASSLYPDQPQHF. The whole variable domain, remainder taken from reference TRBV28 and TRBJ1-5, is DVKVTQSSRYLVKRTGEKVFLECVQDMDHENMFWYRQDPGLGLRLIYFSYDVKMKEKGDIPEGYSVSREKKERFSLILESASTNQTSMYLCASSLYPDQPQHFGDGTRLSIL.

The CDR3 DNA reads as TGCAGCGTTGATAGCGTTTGGGCGGGGGGTTCATCAGAGACCCAGTACTTC. This codes for CSVDSVWAGGSSETQYF. The chain combines TRBV29-1 with TRBJ2-5, with 8 bases aligning to TRBD2. CDR3 size: 17 residues. V shed 3 bases and J 4 bases; nucleotides not matched to a gene: 16. Germline CDR1 SQVTM, CDR2 ANQGSEA.

The chain couples TRBV11-1 to TRBJ1-1, with D tentatively TRBD1 (5 bases). Trimming cost V 5 bases and J 1 base, with 14 bases left between them. From germline, CDR1 is SGHAT and CDR2 FQDESV (reference sequence). This CDR3 spans 15 amino acids. For the CDR3, the DNA is TGTGCCAGCAGCCCAGGGAGGATCCAGAACACTGAAGCTTTCTTT. Encoded protein: CASSPGRIQNTEAFF.

V is TRBV5-1 and J is TRBJ1-4; 8 bases are shared with TRBD1. Trimming at V came to 4 bases and at J to 8 bases, leaving 10 bases not matched to a gene. Germline CDR1 and CDR2: SGHRS and YFSETQ. The CDR3 has 15 residues. The CDR3 loop is CASSPRTGQTEKLFF. CDR3 coding DNA: TGCGCCAGCAGCCCCCGGACAGGGCAGACGGAAAAACTGTTTTTT.

V usage is TRBV7-9 and J usage is TRBJ2-1, with 7 positions matching TRBD2. The germline V gene encodes CDR1 SEHNR and CDR2 FQNEAQ (reference sequence). The CDR3 extends over 14 amino acids. V shed 0 bases and J 8 bases; nucleotides not matched to a gene: 4. The CDR3 here is CASSLAGLGDEQFF. In nucleotides, the CDR3 is TGTGCCAGCAGCTTAGCCGGACTAGGGGATGAGCAGTTCTTC.

This chain links TRBV28 with TRBJ1-1; a possible D gene is TRBD1 (5 bases). V was shortened by 4 bases and J by 6 bases, with 21 bases between the two germline ends. The germline CDR1 and CDR2 sequences are MDHEN and SYDVKM. The CDR3 length is 16 residues. Here the CDR3 DNA reads TGTGCCAGCAGTTCTGGAGGGGCCCAAGGGAAGTCTGAAGCTTTCTTT. Residues: CASSSGGAQGKSEAFF.

This chain connects TRBV5-1 to TRBJ1-6, with no clear D. The germline V and J ends were trimmed by 0 bases and 0 bases, with 7 bases remaining between them. The CDR3 runs to 16 residues. Germline CDR1 is SGHRS and CDR2 is YFSETQ. The DNA of the CDR3 is TGCGCCAGCAGCTTGGGGGCAGACTCCTATAATTCACCCCTCCACTTT. Translated, it gives CASSLGADSYNSPLHF.

V gene TRBV6-2 or TRBV6-3 combines with J gene TRBJ2-5; 11 bases are a match to TRBD2. The CDR3 spans 15 residues. J lost 1 base, V lost 3 bases, and 1 base had no gene match. From germline, CDR1 is MNHEY and CDR2 SVGEGT. CDR3 sequence: CASSYSGGAQETQYF. The CDR3 DNA is TGTGCCAGCAGTTATAGCGGGGGGGCCCAAGAGACCCAGTACTTC.

J is TRBJ1-1 and V is TRBV14; D is uncertain. Deletions cut 2 bases from V and 4 bases from J, with 11 bases between. CDR3 length: 14 amino acids. Germline V lookup: CDR1 SGHDN, CDR2 FVKESK. For the CDR3, the DNA is TGTGCCAGCAGCCAACTCTTGTGGAGCACTGAAGCTTTCTTT. Translated, it gives CASSQLLWSTEAFF.

This rearrangement joins TRBV11-2 to TRBJ2-2, with D unresolved. CDR3 length: 15 residues. The ends were cut back, 1 base at V and 3 bases at J, with 9 bases in the middle. Germline V gene lookup returns CDR1 SGHAT and CDR2 FQNNGV. CDR3 residues: CASSLGAVDTGELFF. The CDR3 DNA reads TGTGCCAGCAGCTTAGGGGCAGTTGACACCGGGGAGCTGTTTTTT.

The chain couples TRBV7-9 to TRBJ2-5; unclear D gene. The CDR3 has 15 amino acids. V was shortened by 5 bases and J by 7 bases, with 20 bases between the two germline ends. Germline CDR1 SEHNR, CDR2 FQNEAQ (reference sequence). The CDR3 spells CASSPRDGFSGTQYF. CDR3 sequence (DNA): TGTGCCAGCAGCCCCAGAGATGGGTTTTCAGGGACCCAGTACTTC.

The chain is built from TRBV7-9 and TRBJ1-4; D gene uncertain. V was cut by 6 bases and J by 4 bases, with 9 bases left in between. CDR1 is SEHNR, CDR2 FQNEAQ, per germline (reference sequence). The CDR3 has 13 amino acids. CDR3 DNA: TGTGCCAGCAGGGATACTAATAATGAAAAACTGTTTTTT. It yields the protein CASRDTNNEKLFF.